Shown below are 9 T cell receptor beta chains from a single sample sequenced in a study of T-cell reconstitution after alpha-beta-depleted transplantation in children. Molecular barcoding with unique molecular identifiers was used for the TCRbeta library. TCRdb used MiXCR to reprocess the PCR reads, holding one entry per CDR3 protein. The sample yields roughly 280,000 distinct CDR3 sequences, 11% seen once. The sequenced sample was peripheral blood, obtained 180 days after TCRalphabeta/CD19-depleted stem cell transplant. All receptors come from a male patient between 2 and 10 years old who had a stem cell transplant for chronic granulomatous disease, so the T cells may come from the graft donor.

About this clonotype itself: A much more abundant neighbour one base away suggests this may be a read error. The chain is built from TRBV27 and TRBJ1-5; no firm D call. Germline lookup yields CDR1 MNHEY and CDR2 SMNVEV (reference sequence). The CDR3 is 13 residues long. CDR3 region: CASNLNGNQPQHF. The CDR3 DNA reads TGTGCCAGCAATTTAAATGGTAATCAGCCCCAGCATTTT.

This clonotype has a count of ten or more. The V call is TRBV28, the J call TRBJ1-2, with D unclear. Trimming left V 3 bases short and J 5 bases short, with 13 bases between. This CDR3 has 14 amino acids. Germline CDR1 MDHEN, CDR2 SYDVKM. DNA for the CDR3: TGTGCCAGCAGTTTGATCCGTTCTTTATATGGCTACACCTTC. Its translation: CASSLIRSLYGYTF.

V is TRBV7-9 and J is TRBJ2-1, with 8 bases fitting TRBD1. Germline values: CDR1 SEHNR, CDR2 FQNEAQ (reference sequence). V dropped 11 bases and J dropped 3; count of bases not matched to a gene: 6. The CDR3 is made up of 13 amino acids. The chain's CDR3 is CAAKQGGYNEQFF. The CDR3 DNA follows: TGTGCCGCGAAACAGGGGGGCTACAATGAGCAGTTCTTC. The whole variable domain, filled in from reference TRBV7-9 and TRBJ2-1, reads DTGVSQNPRHKITKRGQNVTFRCDPISEHNRLYWYRQTLGQGPEFLTYFQNEAQLEKSRLLSDRFSAERPKGSFSTLEIQRTEQGDSAMYLCAAKQGGYNEQFFGPGTRLTVL.

This clonotype was observed many times. This chain uses TRBV28 with TRBJ1-2; TRBD1 might be the D (5 bases). The V and J ends lost 2 bases and 0 bases respectively, with 13 bases between them. This CDR3 comprises 16 residues. Germline V gene sequence: CDR1 MDHEN, CDR2 SYDVKM. The CDR3 DNA is TGTGCCAGCAGTTTAGTGGCAGGGAACCCTAACTATGGCTACACCTTC. Protein product: CASSLVAGNPNYGYTF.

This clonotype was observed many times. Since the CDR3 does not end with the conserved phenylalanine or tryptophan, this likely comes from a read error. This rearrangement joins TRBV20-1 to TRBJ2-7; D might be TRBD1 or TRBD2, each matching 7 bases. Germline V CDR1 and CDR2: DFQATT, SNEGSKA (reference sequence). Deletions cut 6 bases from V and 2 bases from J, with 17 bases between. CDR3 length: 14 amino acids. Written as DNA, the CDR3 is TGCAGTGCCCCTGGGGCAGGGGGGGCCTACGAGCAGTACTCC. Its protein product is CSAPGAGGAYEQYS.

This clonotype was seen at least ten times. CDR3 in DNA: TGTGCCAGCAGTACAGGGGTCGTGAGCACTGAAGCTTTCTTT. As protein: CASSTGVVSTEAFF. This sequence joins TRBV6-2 or TRBV6-3 and TRBJ1-1, with TRBD1 matching over 7 bases. CDR3 size: 14 residues. From germline, CDR1 is MNHEY and CDR2 SVGEGT. The V segment lost 5 bases and the J segment 4 bases; nucleotides outside the gene matches: 7.

This clonotype came up many times. This sequence joins TRBV3-1 and TRBJ2-5; D could derive from TRBD1 or TRBD2 (5 bases each). V lost 4 bases and J lost 1, with 10 bases in between. The CDR3 runs to 14 residues. Germline V CDR1 and CDR2: LGHDT, YNNKEL (reference sequence). The CDR3 is CASSLPGLQETQYF. DNA for the CDR3: TGTGCCAGCAGCCTACCGGGGCTCCAAGAGACCCAGTACTTC.

This rearrangement joins TRBV12-5 to TRBJ2-1; 10 bases agree with TRBD2. CDR1 and CDR2 (germline): LGHNT, FRNRAP. CDR3 length: 21 residues. Trimming removed 0 bases from V and 1 base from J; junction bases left unmatched: 15. The CDR3 DNA is TGTGCTAGTGGTTTGGTAACTTGGTCTAGCGGGGGAAATTGGTCCTACAATGAGCAGTTCTTC. This sequence encodes CASGLVTWSSGGNWSYNEQFF.

This clonotype was found many times. V gene TRBV6-2 or TRBV6-3 combines with J gene TRBJ2-3, with TRBD1 as a possible D gene (6 bases). The germline V gene has CDR1 MNHEY and CDR2 SVGEGT. The V end lost 5 bases, the J end lost 5 bases, and 17 bases lay between the germline ends. This CDR3 comprises 15 residues. CDR3 coding DNA: TGTGCCAGCAGTAAAGGGCCAGGGGCCAAAGATACGCAGTATTTT. This encodes CASSKGPGAKDTQYF.